This TCR beta chain was sequenced in a study of T cells after posttransplantation cyclophosphamide. General study points: TRB clonality was highly associated with recipient CMV seropositivity and reactivation. Blood and skin or GI T cell repertoires showed limited TRB overlap.

The germline gives CDR1 SNHLY, CDR2 FYNNEI. The CDR3 has 14 amino acids. Trimming left V 4 bases short and J 3 bases short, with 13 bases between. Controls had myeloablative marrow grafts with methotrexate and calcineurin inhibitor, sampled at 1 year. TCRdb's copy holds only in-frame clones and misses some; the assay was immunoSEQ multiplex PCR. The sample has 9,500 to 15,000 clones, around 81% seen once. This clone came up a few times. The antigen is undetermined. The sequence came from a male patient aged 30 to 39 who received an allogeneic stem cell transplant from an unrelated donor, was CMV-positive, and had acute GVHD only. Some T cells may have come from the graft donor. Here the sequenced sample was PBMCs, taken around 350 days after allogeneic stem cell transplant with calcineurin inhibitor and methotrexate. The chain combines TRBV2 with TRBJ2-7; tentative D call: TRBD2 (5 bases). The CDR3 loop is CASSGRTFFYEQYF. CDR3 nucleotide sequence: TGTGCCAGCAGTGGTAGGACTTTTTTCTACGAGCAGTACTTC.